This T cell receptor beta chain is drawn from a study of neoadjuvant nivolumab and ipilimumab in lung cancer. On the study more broadly: Patients got nivolumab 3 mg/kg on days 1, 15 and 29; combination added ipilimumab 1 mg/kg day 1. Study-wide results and limits: Only two of four nivolumab-treated tumors gained richness and clonality by surgery.

Germline CDR1 is SGHTA and CDR2 is FQGNSA. Between the trimmed V and J ends, which lost 1 base and 8 bases, there was a span of 8 bases. CDR3 length: 12 residues. This clone was seen only a few times. Its antigen is not known. Sequencing used immunoSEQ multiplex PCR; TCRdb keeps in-frame clones, though not all of them. The table has 30,000 or so clones, more than 85% seen once. This clonotype was obtained from an adult with non-small cell lung cancer. V usage is TRBV7-2 and J usage is TRBJ1-2; no clear D gene. The starting material was peripheral blood, obtained after neoadjuvant nivolumab, alone or with ipilimumab, at or shortly before surgery. DNA for the CDR3: TGTGCCAGCAGCTTAGTGGGGAAAGGCTACACCTTC. This sequence encodes CASSLVGKGYTF.